The rows below give T cell receptor beta chains drawn from one sample of a study of molecular identifiers for immune sequencing clone quantification. MiXCR, run by TCRdb on the PCR reads, gives a single entry per CDR3 protein. The sample lists over 600,000 distinct CDR3 sequences; 20% were seen once. Material: naive CD8+ T cells from blood, with Jurkat cell RNA spiked in. These receptors originate from a human donor in good health. Some libraries in this study had Jurkat cell RNA spiked in. Both conserved end residues are part of each CDR3. Fields, in order: V gene, clone size, D gene, J gene, CDR3 protein, CDR3 DNA. D genes are given only for firm matches. Size values are once, few and many counts, or a class for expanded clones, and some rows have none.

v_call: TRBV3-1
clone_size: .
d_call: .
j_call: TRBJ2-7
cdr3_aa: CASSQRSSSYEQYF
cdr3_nt: TGTGCCAGCAGTCAGAGGAGCAGCTCCTACGAGCAGTACTTC

v_call: TRBV30
clone_size: .
d_call: TRBD2
j_call: TRBJ2-6
cdr3_aa: CAWGEGWSGANVLTF
cdr3_nt: TGTGCCTGGGGGGAGGGGTGGTCTGGGGCCAACGTCCTGACTTTC

v_call: TRBV5-5
clone_size: many
d_call: .
j_call: TRBJ2-3
cdr3_aa: CASSKHKTGTLTDTQYF
cdr3_nt: TGTGCCAGCAGCAAGCACAAAACCGGGACCCTCACAGATACGCAGTATTTT

v_call: TRBV20-1
clone_size: .
d_call: .
j_call: TRBJ2-7
cdr3_aa: CSARGSGFYEQYF
cdr3_nt: TGCAGTGCTAGGGGGTCTGGCTTCTACGAGCAGTACTTC

v_call: TRBV4-2
clone_size: .
d_call: TRBD2
j_call: TRBJ2-2
cdr3_aa: CASCHASGENTGELFF
cdr3_nt: TGTGCCAGCTGCCACGCTAGCGGGGAGAACACCGGGGAGCTGTTTTTT

v_call: TRBV4-1
clone_size: many
d_call: .
j_call: TRBJ2-2
cdr3_aa: CASSHRGSRELFF
cdr3_nt: TGCGCCAGCAGCCATAGAGGGAGCAGGGAGCTGTTTTTT

v_call: TRBV6-1
clone_size: .
d_call: .
j_call: TRBJ1-2
cdr3_aa: CASGGLLAGYTF
cdr3_nt: TGTGCCAGCGGGGGCCTGCTAGCCGGCTACACCTTC

v_call: TRBV4-3
clone_size: many
d_call: .
j_call: TRBJ2-5
cdr3_aa: CASSQDQISQETQYF
cdr3_nt: TGCGCCAGCAGCCAAGATCAAATAAGCCAAGAGACCCAGTACTTC

v_call: TRBV7-8
clone_size: many
d_call: TRBD1
j_call: TRBJ1-1
cdr3_aa: CASSLVPGGVQNTEAFF
cdr3_nt: TGTGCCAGCAGCTTAGTTCCAGGGGGCGTCCAGAACACTGAAGCTTTCTTT

v_call: TRBV7-9
clone_size: many
d_call: TRBD1
j_call: TRBJ2-7
cdr3_aa: CASSLRDRESYEQYF
cdr3_nt: TGTGCCAGCAGCCTCCGGGACAGGGAATCCTACGAGCAGTACTTC

v_call: TRBV29-1
clone_size: many
d_call: .
j_call: TRBJ2-7
cdr3_aa: CSVLVGFYEQYF
cdr3_nt: TGCAGCGTGCTCGTGGGGTTCTACGAGCAGTACTTC

v_call: TRBV6-2/TRBV6-3
clone_size: .
d_call: .
j_call: TRBJ2-7
cdr3_aa: CAGSYSGPYEQYF
cdr3_nt: TGTGCCGGCAGTTATTCAGGACCCTACGAGCAGTACTTC

v_call: TRBV7-2
clone_size: many
d_call: .
j_call: TRBJ1-2
cdr3_aa: CASSLARQEGYGYTF
cdr3_nt: TGTGCCAGCAGCTTAGCGCGGCAGGAGGGCTATGGCTACACCTTC

v_call: TRBV12-3/TRBV12-4
clone_size: many
d_call: .
j_call: TRBJ1-1
cdr3_aa: CASSFEQAEAFF
cdr3_nt: TGTGCCAGCAGTTTTGAACAGGCTGAAGCTTTCTTT

v_call: TRBV4-3
clone_size: many
d_call: .
j_call: TRBJ1-1
cdr3_aa: CASSQDRASWIEAFF
cdr3_nt: TGCGCCAGCAGCCAAGATAGGGCCAGTTGGATAGAAGCTTTCTTT

v_call: TRBV6-6
clone_size: many
d_call: TRBD1
j_call: TRBJ2-7
cdr3_aa: CASSRGQGVDEQYF
cdr3_nt: TGTGCCAGCAGTCGGGGACAGGGGGTCGACGAGCAGTACTTC

v_call: TRBV10-3
clone_size: few
d_call: .
j_call: TRBJ1-1
cdr3_aa: CAIRYEMNTEAFF
cdr3_nt: TGTGCCATCAGATATGAGATGAACACTGAAGCTTTCTTT

v_call: TRBV5-6
clone_size: few
d_call: TRBD1
j_call: TRBJ1-1
cdr3_aa: CASSETGGADTEAFF
cdr3_nt: TGTGCCAGCAGCGAGACAGGGGGCGCGGACACTGAAGCTTTCTTT

v_call: TRBV20-1
clone_size: few
d_call: TRBD1
j_call: TRBJ2-7
cdr3_aa: CSATRRTGLSYEQYF
cdr3_nt: TGCAGTGCTACGAGAAGGACAGGGCTCTCCTACGAGCAGTACTTC

v_call: TRBV28
clone_size: many
d_call: .
j_call: TRBJ1-5
cdr3_aa: CAVGSFSNQPQHF
cdr3_nt: TGTGCCGTGGGGTCCTTTAGCAATCAGCCCCAGCATTTT

v_call: TRBV7-2
clone_size: few
d_call: .
j_call: TRBJ1-1
cdr3_aa: CASSFGPQDLNTEAFF
cdr3_nt: TGTGCCAGCAGCTTCGGACCACAGGATTTGAACACTGAAGCTTTCTTT

v_call: TRBV5-6
clone_size: many
d_call: .
j_call: TRBJ1-3
cdr3_aa: CASSLEGTSGNTIYF
cdr3_nt: TGTGCCAGCAGCTTGGAAGGGACCTCTGGAAACACCATATATTTT

v_call: TRBV4-3
clone_size: many
d_call: TRBD1
j_call: TRBJ2-3
cdr3_aa: CASSRWTGASDTQYF
cdr3_nt: TGCGCCAGCAGCAGATGGACAGGAGCCTCAGATACGCAGTATTTT

v_call: TRBV7-9
clone_size: .
d_call: TRBD1
j_call: TRBJ2-1
cdr3_aa: CASSVPTGAAVNEQFF
cdr3_nt: TGTGCCAGCAGCGTTCCGACAGGGGCGGCGGTTAATGAGCAGTTCTTC

v_call: TRBV20-1
clone_size: few
d_call: .
j_call: TRBJ2-7
cdr3_aa: CSAREPRRGLNYEQYF
cdr3_nt: TGCAGTGCTAGAGAGCCCCGGAGGGGGCTAAATTACGAGCAGTACTTC

v_call: TRBV5-1
clone_size: many
d_call: TRBD1
j_call: TRBJ2-1
cdr3_aa: CASSEEQGAGGEQFF
cdr3_nt: TGCGCCAGCAGCGAAGAACAGGGGGCCGGGGGTGAGCAGTTCTTC

v_call: TRBV6-2/TRBV6-3
clone_size: many
d_call: .
j_call: TRBJ1-1
cdr3_aa: CASSSGPSPGGEYTEAFF
cdr3_nt: TGTGCCAGCAGTTCCGGACCCAGCCCGGGAGGAGAGTACACTGAAGCTTTCTTT

v_call: TRBV6-1
clone_size: many
d_call: TRBD1
j_call: TRBJ1-1
cdr3_aa: CASSEPPFQGDPLGAFF
cdr3_nt: TGTGCCAGCAGTGAACCGCCCTTTCAGGGGGACCCGCTTGGAGCTTTCTTT

v_call: TRBV10-3
clone_size: many
d_call: TRBD2
j_call: TRBJ2-7
cdr3_aa: CAISESREGRYEQYF
cdr3_nt: TGTGCCATCAGTGAGTCCCGGGAGGGCCGATACGAGCAGTACTTC

v_call: TRBV21-1
clone_size: .
d_call: .
j_call: TRBJ2-7
cdr3_aa: CASILWGPREYEQYF
cdr3_nt: TGTGCCAGCATCCTATGGGGTCCCAGGGAGTACGAGCAGTACTTC

v_call: TRBV4-1
clone_size: .
d_call: .
j_call: TRBJ1-2
cdr3_aa: CASSQVGTFYGYTF
cdr3_nt: TGCGCCAGCAGCCAAGTCGGCACGTTCTATGGCTACACCTTC

v_call: TRBV11-2
clone_size: many
d_call: TRBD2
j_call: TRBJ2-3
cdr3_aa: CASSIAGGLDTQYF
cdr3_nt: TGTGCCAGCAGTATAGCGGGAGGGTTAGATACGCAGTATTTT

v_call: TRBV7-2
clone_size: few
d_call: .
j_call: TRBJ2-1
cdr3_aa: CASSRLQGRTYNEQFF
cdr3_nt: TGTGCCAGCAGCCGCCTACAGGGAAGAACCTACAATGAGCAGTTCTTC

v_call: TRBV5-1
clone_size: .
d_call: .
j_call: TRBJ1-1
cdr3_aa: CASSSLQGETEAFF
cdr3_nt: TGCGCCAGCAGCTCATTGCAGGGTGAAACTGAAGCTTTCTTT

v_call: TRBV20-1
clone_size: .
d_call: TRBD1
j_call: TRBJ2-7
cdr3_aa: CSARSDRDYEQYF
cdr3_nt: TGCAGTGCTAGATCGGACAGGGACTACGAGCAGTACTTC

v_call: TRBV19
clone_size: many
d_call: TRBD1
j_call: TRBJ1-5
cdr3_aa: CASSPGQGVNLPQHF
cdr3_nt: TGTGCCAGTAGTCCGGGACAGGGGGTTAATCTGCCCCAGCATTTT

v_call: TRBV6-2/TRBV6-3
clone_size: many
d_call: .
j_call: TRBJ2-3
cdr3_aa: CASSWGVNFADTQYF
cdr3_nt: TGTGCCAGCAGTTGGGGAGTGAATTTCGCAGATACGCAGTATTTT

v_call: TRBV28
clone_size: few
d_call: TRBD2
j_call: TRBJ2-7
cdr3_aa: CASRTSPRVSGDEQYF
cdr3_nt: TGTGCCAGCAGGACCTCCCCCCGGGTCAGCGGGGACGAGCAGTACTTC

v_call: TRBV5-3
clone_size: .
d_call: .
j_call: TRBJ2-3
cdr3_aa: CASSLLLVSGIDTQYF
cdr3_nt: TGTGCCAGCAGCTTGCTCCTGGTCTCTGGGATTGATACGCAGTATTTT